This TCR beta chain was captured by sequencing in a study of blood T cell repertoires in COVID-19. Study as a whole: Donors in the United States, Italy and Spain gave samples during acute or convalescent COVID-19.

Using immunoSEQ multiplex PCR, the repertoire was profiled, and TCRdb retains in-frame clones only, with some absent. The sample contains about 200,000 clones, under 90% of which appear only once. The germline V gene encodes CDR1 SNHLY and CDR2 FYNNEI. This CDR3 is built from 15 residues. The V and J ends lost 7 bases and 0 bases respectively, with 14 bases between them. This clonotype was obtained from a woman in her forties with active or convalescent COVID-19. Sequenced sample: peripheral blood. This chain joins TRBV2 and TRBJ2-3, with D possibly being TRBD2 (6 bases). CDR3 coding DNA: TGTGCCAGCATCGGCGGGGTTTCTAGCACAGATACGCAGTATTTT. It specifies CASIGGVSSTDTQYF.